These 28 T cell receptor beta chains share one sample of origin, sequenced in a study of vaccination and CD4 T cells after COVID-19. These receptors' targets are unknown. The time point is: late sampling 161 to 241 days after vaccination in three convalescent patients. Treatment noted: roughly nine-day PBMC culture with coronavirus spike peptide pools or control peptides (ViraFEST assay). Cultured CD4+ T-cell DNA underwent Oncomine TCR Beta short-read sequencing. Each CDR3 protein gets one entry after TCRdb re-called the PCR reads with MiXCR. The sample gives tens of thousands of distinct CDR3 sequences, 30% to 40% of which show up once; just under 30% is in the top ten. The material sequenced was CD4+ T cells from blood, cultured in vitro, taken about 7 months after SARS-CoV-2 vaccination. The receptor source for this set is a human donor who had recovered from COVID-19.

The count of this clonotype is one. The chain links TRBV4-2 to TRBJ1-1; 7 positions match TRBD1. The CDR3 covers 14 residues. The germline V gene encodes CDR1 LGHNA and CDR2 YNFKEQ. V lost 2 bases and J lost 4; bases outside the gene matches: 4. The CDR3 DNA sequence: TGTGCCAGCAGCCAACCGACAGGGAGCACTGAAGCTTTCTTT. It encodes CASSQPTGSTEAFF.

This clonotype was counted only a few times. The DNA for the CDR3 is TGTGCCACCTCTGTTTCGGGGGGGCAAGAGACCCAGTACTTC. The encoded protein is CATSVSGGQETQYF. This chain links TRBV24-1 with TRBJ2-5, with 8 bases fitting TRBD2. The germline V gene has CDR1 KGHDR and CDR2 SFDVKD. V was pared by 9 bases and J by 2 bases, with 7 bases of the junction left unmatched. CDR3 length equals 14 residues.

CDR3 in amino acids: CASSYFFREYNEQFF. DNA for the CDR3: TGTGCCAGCAGTTACTTCTTCCGGGAATACAATGAGCAGTTCTTC. The chain has TRBV6-5 and TRBJ2-1, with TRBD2 as a possible D gene (5 bases). There are 15 residues in the CDR3. V was cut by 1 base and J by 4 bases, with 11 bases left in between. Germline lookup yields CDR1 MNHEY and CDR2 SVGAGI.

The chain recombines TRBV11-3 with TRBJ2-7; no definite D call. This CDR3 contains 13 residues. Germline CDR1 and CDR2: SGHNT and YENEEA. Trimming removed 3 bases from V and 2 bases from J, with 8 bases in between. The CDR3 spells CASSFGQPYEQYF. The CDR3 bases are TGTGCCAGCAGCTTCGGCCAGCCCTACGAGCAGTACTTC.

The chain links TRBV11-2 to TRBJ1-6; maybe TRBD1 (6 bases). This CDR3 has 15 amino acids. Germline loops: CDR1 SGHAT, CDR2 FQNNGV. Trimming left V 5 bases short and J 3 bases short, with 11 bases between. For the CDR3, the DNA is TGTGCCAGCAGCCCTTGGACAGACTATAATTCACCCCTCCACTTT. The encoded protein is CASSPWTDYNSPLHF.

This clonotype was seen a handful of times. CDR3 nucleotide sequence: TGTGCCAGCAGTTACGGAGGACAGGGTTTTACTTCACCCCTCCACTTT. Amino acids: CASSYGGQGFTSPLHF. This chain links TRBV6-5 with TRBJ1-6; 8 bases are a match to TRBD1. J gave up 9 bases and V 2 bases, and 9 bases lay outside the gene matches. The germline gives CDR1 MNHEY, CDR2 SVGAGI. There are 16 residues in the CDR3.

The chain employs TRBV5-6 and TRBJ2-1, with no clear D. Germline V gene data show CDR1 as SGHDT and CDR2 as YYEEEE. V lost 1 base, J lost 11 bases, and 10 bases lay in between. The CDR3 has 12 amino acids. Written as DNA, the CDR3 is TGTGCCAGCAGCTTGAGGACGGATAAGCAGTTCTTC. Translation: CASSLRTDKQFF.

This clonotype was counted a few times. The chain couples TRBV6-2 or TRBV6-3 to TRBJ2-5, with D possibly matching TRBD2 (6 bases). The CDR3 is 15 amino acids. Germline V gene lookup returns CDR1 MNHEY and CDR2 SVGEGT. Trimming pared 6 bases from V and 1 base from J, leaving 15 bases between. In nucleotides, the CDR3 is TGTGCCAGCAGCAGAGCCGGGACTCTCCAAGAGACCCAGTACTTC. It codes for CASSRAGTLQETQYF.

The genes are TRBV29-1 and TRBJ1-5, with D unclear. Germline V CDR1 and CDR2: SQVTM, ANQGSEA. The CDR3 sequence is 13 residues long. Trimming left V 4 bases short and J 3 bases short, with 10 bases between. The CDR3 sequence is CSVGLGNNQPQHF. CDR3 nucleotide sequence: TGCAGCGTTGGTCTCGGGAACAATCAGCCCCAGCATTTT.

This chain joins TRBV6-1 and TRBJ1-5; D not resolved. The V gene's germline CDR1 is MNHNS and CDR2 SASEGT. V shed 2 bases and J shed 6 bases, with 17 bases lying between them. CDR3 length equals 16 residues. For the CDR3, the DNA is TGTGCCAGCAGTGAACGAAAGGGTTGGGATGTTCAGCCCCAGCATTTT. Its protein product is CASSERKGWDVQPQHF.

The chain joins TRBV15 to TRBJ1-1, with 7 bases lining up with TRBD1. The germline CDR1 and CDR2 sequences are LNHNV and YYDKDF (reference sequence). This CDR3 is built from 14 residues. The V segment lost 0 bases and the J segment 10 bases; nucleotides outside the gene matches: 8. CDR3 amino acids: CATSRDPDRDGAFF. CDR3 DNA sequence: TGTGCCACCAGCAGAGACCCAGACAGGGATGGAGCTTTCTTT.

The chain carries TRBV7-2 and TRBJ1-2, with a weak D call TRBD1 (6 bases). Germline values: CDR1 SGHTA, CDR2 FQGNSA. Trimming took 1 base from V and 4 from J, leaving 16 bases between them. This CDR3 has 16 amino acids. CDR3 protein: CASSLGGGRKAYGYTF. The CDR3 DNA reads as TGTGCCAGCAGCTTAGGGGGGGGCAGGAAAGCCTATGGCTACACCTTC.

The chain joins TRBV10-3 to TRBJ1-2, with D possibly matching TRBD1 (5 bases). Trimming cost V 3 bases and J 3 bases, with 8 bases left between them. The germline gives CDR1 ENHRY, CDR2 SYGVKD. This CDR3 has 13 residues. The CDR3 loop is CAISEETDYGYTF. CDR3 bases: TGTGCCATCAGTGAAGAGACAGACTATGGCTACACCTTC.

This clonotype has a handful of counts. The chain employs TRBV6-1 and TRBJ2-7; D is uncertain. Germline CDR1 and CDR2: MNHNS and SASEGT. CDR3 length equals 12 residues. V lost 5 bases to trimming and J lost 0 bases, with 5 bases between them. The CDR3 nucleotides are TGTGCCAGCAGTACAGTCTCCTACGAGCAGTACTTC. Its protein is CASSTVSYEQYF.

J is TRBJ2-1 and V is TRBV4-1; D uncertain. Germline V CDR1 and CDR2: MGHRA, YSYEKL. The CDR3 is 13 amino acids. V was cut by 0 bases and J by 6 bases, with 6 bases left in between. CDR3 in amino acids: CASSQDRVNEQFF. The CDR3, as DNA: TGCGCCAGCAGCCAAGATCGGGTCAATGAGCAGTTCTTC.

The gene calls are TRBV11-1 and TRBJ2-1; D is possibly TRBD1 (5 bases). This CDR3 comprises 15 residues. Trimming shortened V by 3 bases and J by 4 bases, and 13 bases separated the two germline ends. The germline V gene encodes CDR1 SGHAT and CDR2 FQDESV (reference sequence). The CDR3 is CASSLGPPLYNEQFF. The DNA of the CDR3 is TGTGCCAGCAGCTTGGGGCCACCCCTTTACAATGAGCAGTTCTTC.

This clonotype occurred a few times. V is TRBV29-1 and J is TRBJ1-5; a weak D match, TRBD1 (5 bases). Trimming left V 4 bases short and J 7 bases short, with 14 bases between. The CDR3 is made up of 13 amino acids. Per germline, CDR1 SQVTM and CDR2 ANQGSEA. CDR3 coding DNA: TGCAGCGTTGGGATGGGGGTAGGCCAGCCCCAGCATTTT. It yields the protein CSVGMGVGQPQHF.

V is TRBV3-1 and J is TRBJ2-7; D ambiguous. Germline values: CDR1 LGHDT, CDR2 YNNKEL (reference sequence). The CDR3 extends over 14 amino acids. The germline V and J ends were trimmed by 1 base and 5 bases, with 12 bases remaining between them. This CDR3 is CASSQVFYANEQYF. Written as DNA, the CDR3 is TGTGCCAGCAGCCAAGTATTCTATGCCAACGAGCAGTACTTC.

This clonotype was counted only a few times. The CDR3 reads CASSLVGNPKTQYF. The CDR3 DNA sequence: TGTGCCAGCAGCTTGGTCGGCAACCCGAAGACCCAGTACTTC. The chain has TRBV5-4 and TRBJ2-5; D is uncertain. V shed 0 bases and J shed 6 bases, with 12 bases lying between them. This CDR3 has 14 residues. The germline CDR1 and CDR2 sequences are SGHNT and YYREEE (reference sequence).

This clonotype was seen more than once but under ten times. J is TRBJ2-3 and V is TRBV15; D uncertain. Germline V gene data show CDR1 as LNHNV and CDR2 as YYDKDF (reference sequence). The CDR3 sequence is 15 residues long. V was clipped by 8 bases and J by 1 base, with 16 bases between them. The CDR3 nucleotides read TGTGCCACCCATAAAACGGGTCTAGGCACAGATACGCAGTATTTT. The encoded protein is CATHKTGLGTDTQYF.

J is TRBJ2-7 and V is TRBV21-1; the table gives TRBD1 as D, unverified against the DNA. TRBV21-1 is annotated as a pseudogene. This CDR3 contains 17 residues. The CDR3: CASSLQGASSGTYEQYF. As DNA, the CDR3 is TGTGCCAGCAGCTTACAGGGGGCGTCTAGCGGGACCTACGAGCAGTACTTC.

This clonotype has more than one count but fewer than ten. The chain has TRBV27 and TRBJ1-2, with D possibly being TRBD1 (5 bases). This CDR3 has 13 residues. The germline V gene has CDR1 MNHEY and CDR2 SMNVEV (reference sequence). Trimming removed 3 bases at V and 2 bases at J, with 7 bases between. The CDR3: CASSFDRNYGYTF. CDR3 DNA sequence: TGTGCCAGCAGTTTCGACAGAAACTATGGCTACACCTTC.

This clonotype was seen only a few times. The CDR3 DNA is TGTGCCACCCAGGACGCTCTGAACACTGAAGCTTTCTTT. It codes for CATQDALNTEAFF. The rearrangement links TRBV6-1 to TRBJ1-1; D remains unclear. The CDR3 sequence is 13 residues long. CDR1 and CDR2 from the germline V gene are MNHNS and SASEGT. V dropped 10 bases and J dropped 0 bases, with 12 bases sitting between them.

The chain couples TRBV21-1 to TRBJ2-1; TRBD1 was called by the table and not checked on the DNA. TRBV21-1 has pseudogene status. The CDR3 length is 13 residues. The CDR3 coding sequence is TGTGCCAACCCCCGGGGGGTCTACAATGAGCAGTTCTTC. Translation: CANPRGVYNEQFF.

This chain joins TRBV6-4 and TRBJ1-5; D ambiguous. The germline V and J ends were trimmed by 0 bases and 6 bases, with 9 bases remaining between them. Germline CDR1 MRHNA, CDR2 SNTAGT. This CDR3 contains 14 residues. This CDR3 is CASSDSSSRQPQHF. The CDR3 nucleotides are TGTGCCAGCAGTGACTCGAGTTCCCGTCAGCCCCAGCATTTT.

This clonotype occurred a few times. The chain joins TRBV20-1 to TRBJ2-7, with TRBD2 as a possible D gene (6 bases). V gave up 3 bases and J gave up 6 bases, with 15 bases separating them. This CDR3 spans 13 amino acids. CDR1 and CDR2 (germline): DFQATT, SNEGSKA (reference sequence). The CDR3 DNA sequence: TGCAGTGCTAGTCCTGGGGGGATGAGCGAGCAGTACTTC. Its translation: CSASPGGMSEQYF.

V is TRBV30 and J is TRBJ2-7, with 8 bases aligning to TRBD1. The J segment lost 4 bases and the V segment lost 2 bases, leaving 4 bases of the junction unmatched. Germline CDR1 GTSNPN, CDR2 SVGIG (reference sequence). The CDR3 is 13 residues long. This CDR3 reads CAWSQGAVYEQYF. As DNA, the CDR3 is TGTGCCTGGAGTCAGGGGGCCGTGTACGAGCAGTACTTC.

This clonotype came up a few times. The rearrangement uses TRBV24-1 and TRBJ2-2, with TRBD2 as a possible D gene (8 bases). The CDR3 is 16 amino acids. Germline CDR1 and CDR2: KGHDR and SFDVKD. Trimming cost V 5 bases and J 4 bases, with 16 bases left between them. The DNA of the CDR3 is TGTGCCACCAGTGGTAGCGGGACAGTCTCCACCGGGGAGCTGTTTTTT. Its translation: CATSGSGTVSTGELFF.